A selection of T cell receptor beta chains follows, all from one sample in a study of T cell clones after liver transplantation. Sequenced by immunoSEQ multiplex PCR; TCRdb stores in-frame clones only, minus some. The profile shows about 51,000 clones, about nine tenths of them singletons. The sequencing here drew on CD8+ T cells from blood, taken 12 months after liver transplant. The receptors were gathered from a human patient who received a liver transplant. Part of the T cell pool may stem from the graft donor. The CDR3 runs from the conserved cysteine through the conserved F or W. Fields, in order: J gene, V gene, D gene, clone size, CDR3 DNA, CDR3 protein. D genes are given only for firm matches. Size tells how often a clone was seen (once, few, many) or the class of an expanded clone, and some rows leave it out.

TRBJ2-7 TRBV28 - - TGTGCCAGCAGTTTATGGGACAGAAGTTTCGACGAGCAGTACTTC CASSLWDRSFDEQYF
TRBJ1-3 TRBV28 - few TGTGCCAGCAGACGCGGGTTCGCTGGAAACACCATATATTTT CASRRGFAGNTIYF
TRBJ2-3 TRBV7-9 - - TGTGCCAGCAGCTACCGGGACACTTCAAGAACAGATACGCAGTATTTT CASSYRDTSRTDTQYF
TRBJ1-2 TRBV2 - - TGTGCCAGCAGTGAAAGTGTCCAGGGGCCAGGAGGCTACACCTTC CASSESVQGPGGYTF
TRBJ2-5 TRBV5-1 TRBD1 - TGCGCCAGCAGCTCCCCGGGACAGGGGGTAGGAGAGACCCAGTACTTC CASSSPGQGVGETQYF
TRBJ1-2 TRBV5-1 - - TGCGCCAGCAGCTTAGAGGGGGGGCATGGCTACACCTTC CASSLEGGHGYTF
TRBJ2-7 TRBV9 - once TGTGCCAGCAGCGTAGGAGGCCGCTCCTACGAGCAGTACTTC CASSVGGRSYEQYF
TRBJ2-7 TRBV6-1 - - TGTGCCAGCACCCGGGGTAGCGAGACCTACGAGCAGTACTTC CASTRGSETYEQYF
TRBJ2-1 TRBV5-6 - - TGTGCCAGCAGCTTCACCAATGAGCAGTTCTTC CASSFTNEQFF
TRBJ2-5 TRBV7-2 - - TGTGCCAGCAGCTTGACAGTGGACCAAGAGACCCAGTACTTC CASSLTVDQETQYF
TRBJ1-2 TRBV11-2 - - TGTGCCAGCAGCTTAGGGCCGGGCGGGAGCTATGGCTACACCTTC CASSLGPGGSYGYTF
TRBJ1-1 TRBV4-1 - once TGCGCCAGCAGCCCCCCGACTGGACTTGAAGCTTTCTTT CASSPPTGLEAFF
TRBJ2-1 TRBV27 TRBD2 - TGTGCCAGCAGTGACTACGGACTAGCGGGAGGTAGCTCCTACAATGAGCAGTTCTTC CASSDYGLAGGSSYNEQFF
TRBJ2-7 TRBV5-1 TRBD1 once TGCGCCAGCAGCCGCAATTCTGACAGGGACTACGAGCAGTACTTC CASSRNSDRDYEQYF
TRBJ2-2 TRBV7-9 - - TGTGCCAGCAGCTTTGACAGCGCGAACACCGGGGAGCTGTTTTTT CASSFDSANTGELFF
TRBJ1-2 TRBV9 - - TGTGCCAGCAGCGTAGAGGGCCCGAACGGCTACACCTTC CASSVEGPNGYTF
TRBJ2-5 TRBV6-6 - - TGTGCCAGCAGTTACCCGCCGGGATTCCAAGAGACCCAGTACTTC CASSYPPGFQETQYF
TRBJ2-3 TRBV7-8 TRBD2 - TGTGCCAGCAGCTTACTAGCGGGGATTCAGGCAGATACGCAGTATTTT CASSLLAGIQADTQYF
TRBJ1-2 TRBV5-6 - - TGTGCCAGCAGCTTTAGGGGTTCCAACTATGGCTACACCTTC CASSFRGSNYGYTF
TRBJ1-1 TRBV2 - - TGTGCCAGCAGCCTGACAGTGACCCTGAACACTGAAGCTTTCTTT CASSLTVTLNTEAFF
TRBJ2-5 TRBV9 - once TGTGCCAGCAGCGTAGCTAGCGTGGACAGCCAAGAGACCCAGTACTTC CASSVASVDSQETQYF
TRBJ2-2 TRBV6-1 - - TGTGCCAGCAGTGAATTTAGGGCTGCGAACACCGGGGAGCTGTTTTTT CASSEFRAANTGELFF
TRBJ2-2 TRBV7-3 - - TGTGCCAGCAGCTTAAGCGGCAGGGCTAGCGGGGAGCTGTTTTTT CASSLSGRASGELFF
TRBJ2-1 TRBV23-1 - - TGCGCCAGCGCCACACCGGGGTGGTGGGATAGCTCCTACAATGAGCAGTTCTTC CASATPGWWDSSYNEQFF
TRBJ1-1 TRBV2 - - TGTGCCAGCCTCCGGCACCCGGGGGAACAGTCTGAAGCTTTCTTT CASLRHPGEQSEAFF
TRBJ1-2 TRBV5-6 TRBD1 - TGTGCCAGCAGCGAGGGGACAGGGAGCTATGGCTACACCTTC CASSEGTGSYGYTF
TRBJ2-2 TRBV6-5 - - TGTGCCAGCAGTTACTCAAGTGGGTGGGTCGGGGAGCTGTTTTTT CASSYSSGWVGELFF
TRBJ2-7 TRBV6-1 - - TGTGCCAGCAGTGACTGGGGCAAGGACCACGAGCAGTACTTC CASSDWGKDHEQYF
TRBJ2-7 TRBV5-4 - - TGTGCCAGCAGCCGAGGGCTGCCGGACCCGAGCTCCTACGAGCAGTACTTC CASSRGLPDPSSYEQYF
TRBJ2-2 TRBV19 - - TGTGCCAGTAGTATAGGCCACACGGTAGCCGGGGAGCTGTTTTTT CASSIGHTVAGELFF
TRBJ2-7 TRBV7-8 TRBD1 - TGTGCCAGCAGCTTAGAGGGACAGGGGGCGACGGATAAGTACTTC CASSLEGQGATDKYF
TRBJ1-2 TRBV6-1 - - TGTGCCAGCAGTGATTTTCCCGCGGAGGGGAATAGCTATGGCTACACCTTC CASSDFPAEGNSYGYTF
TRBJ1-3 TRBV13 - - TGTGCCAGCAGCTTAGGGGTGAACACCATATATTTT CASSLGVNTIYF
TRBJ1-5 TRBV28 - - TGTGCCACTTTCCCCCTCGGGGGCAATCAGCCCCAGCATTTT CATFPLGGNQPQHF
TRBJ2-3 TRBV10-3 TRBD2 - TGTGCCACTCTACTAGCGGGAGAGACAGATACGCAGTATTTT CATLLAGETDTQYF
TRBJ2-1 TRBV9 - once TGTGCCAGCAGCGTAGGACAGTGGGCCTACAATGAGCAGTTCTTC CASSVGQWAYNEQFF
TRBJ2-1 TRBV7-9 - - TGTGCCAGCAGCTCGGGGGCCAATGAGCAGTTCTTC CASSSGANEQFF
TRBJ2-7 TRBV27 TRBD2 once TGTGCCAGCAGGAATCCACTAGCGGCAAACTCCTACGAGCAGTACTTC CASRNPLAANSYEQYF
TRBJ1-5 TRBV28 TRBD1 - TGTGCCAGCTGCTCAACCCGGGACAGAGAAGCCCAGCCCCAGCATTTT CASCSTRDREAQPQHF
TRBJ1-2 TRBV6-5 - - TGTGCCAGCGGACAATTATCAAATCAGGGTGGCTACACCTTC CASGQLSNQGGYTF
TRBJ1-1 TRBV29-1 TRBD1 - TGCAGCTCAGGACAGGGGGTCACTGAAGCTTTCTTT CSSGQGVTEAFF
TRBJ2-1 TRBV7-8 TRBD2 - TGTGCCAGCAGCTTAGGACTAGCGGCAAATGAGCAGTTCTTC CASSLGLAANEQFF
TRBJ2-2 TRBV7-2 - - TGTGCCAGCAGCTCCCCAACGGGGGTTATAGACACCGGGGAGCTGTTTTTT CASSSPTGVIDTGELFF
TRBJ2-7 TRBV5-1 TRBD1 - TGCGCCAGCAGCTACAGACAGGGTTACGAGCAGTACTTC CASSYRQGYEQYF
TRBJ2-3 TRBV28 TRBD2 - TGTGCCAGCAGGCCCCCCGGGACTAGCGGATTTATTAGCACAGATACGCAGTATTTT CASRPPGTSGFISTDTQYF